This TCR beta chain was sequenced for a study of cytomegalovirus exposure and HLA in healthy donors. 60 Vbeta and 13 Jbeta primers were used in PCR. Using immunoSEQ multiplex PCR, the repertoire was profiled, and TCRdb retains in-frame clones only, with some absent. The table has some 150,000 clones, about 85% seen once. V trimming: 4 bases; J trimming: 3 bases; junction bases outside the gene matches: 3. Germline lookup yields CDR1 LGHNA and CDR2 YNFKEQ. This CDR3 is built from 15 residues. Source material: PBMCs. This clonotype was obtained from a man aged 30 to 45 in good health and CMV-seropositive. J is TRBJ1-2 and V is TRBV4-2; 12 bases fit TRBD1. This chain's CDR3 is CASSRGTGGDYGYTF. CDR3 DNA: TGTGCCAGCAGCCGAGGGACAGGGGGCGACTATGGCTACACCTTC.